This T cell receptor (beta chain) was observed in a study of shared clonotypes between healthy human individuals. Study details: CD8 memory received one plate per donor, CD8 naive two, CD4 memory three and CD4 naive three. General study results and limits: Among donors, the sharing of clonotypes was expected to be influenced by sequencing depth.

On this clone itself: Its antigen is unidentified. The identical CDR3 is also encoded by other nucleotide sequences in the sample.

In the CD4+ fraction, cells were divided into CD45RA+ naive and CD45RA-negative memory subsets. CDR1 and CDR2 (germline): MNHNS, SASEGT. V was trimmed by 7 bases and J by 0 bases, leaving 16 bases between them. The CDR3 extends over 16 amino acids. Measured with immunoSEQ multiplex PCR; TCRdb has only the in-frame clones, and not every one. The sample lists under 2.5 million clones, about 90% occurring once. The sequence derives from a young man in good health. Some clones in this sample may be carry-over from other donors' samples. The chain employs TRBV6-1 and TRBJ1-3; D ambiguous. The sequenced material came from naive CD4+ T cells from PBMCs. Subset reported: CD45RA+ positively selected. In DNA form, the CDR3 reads TGTGCCAGCAATGAGGAGAGGGAAAACTCTGGAAACACCATATATTTT. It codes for CASNEERENSGNTIYF.